This TCR beta chain was sequenced in a study of regulatory T cells in long-lasting Graves disease. V lost 3 bases and J 7 bases, leaving 12 bases between the germline ends. This CDR3 spans 13 amino acids. Germline V lookup: CDR1 KGHDR, CDR2 SFDVKD. Time point described: persistent/refractory GD, antithyroid drugs over 5 years with positive TRAb. Generation of the TCR library employed RNA extracted from PBMCs. For TCR beta, libraries came from iRepertoire HTBI primers and Arm-PCR of CDR3 regions. How the authors handled the data: Detected in the samples were over 60 TRBV and over twelve TRBJ segments. TCRdb reanalysed the multiplex PCR reads using MiXCR and keeps one entry per CDR3 protein. What appears here as the V and J calls and clone size reflects TCRdb's work, not the paper's. Among 300,000 to 400,000 distinct CDR3 sequences, 15% to 20% were seen once, and the ten largest hold roughly 27%. In its sample, this clonotype was seen a few times. Its matching antigen is unknown.

Points from the study as a whole: Rather than thyroid tissue, only peripheral blood underwent study.

The TCR sequence derives from a female donor with Graves disease. The rearrangement links TRBV24-1 to TRBJ2-7; D is unresolved. The source material was peripheral blood mononuclear cells (PBMCs), sampled when the disease was refractory, from a patient treated with antithyroid drugs. In DNA form, the CDR3 reads TGTGCCACCAGTGATCCCCTAATTTCGGAGCAGTACTTC. Translated, it gives CATSDPLISEQYF.